This paragraph covers one T cell receptor beta chain sequence. Its antigen is unknown. The data belong to a study of shared clonotypes between healthy human individuals. Germline CDR1 and CDR2: SGHNT and YYREEE (reference sequence). The trim removed 0 bases at V and 4 bases at J, leaving 4 bases unmatched. The CDR3 sequence is 16 residues long. Produced via immunoSEQ multiplex PCR; TCRdb's table is partial and in-frame only. The sample includes about 520,000 clones, about 96% of them seen just once. From CD4+ cells came CD45RA+ naive and CD45RA-negative memory subsets. Study outcomes and limitations: With few donors, the genetic and exposure-history diversity represented was limited.

The chain links TRBV5-4 to TRBJ2-5; 12 bases are shared with TRBD2. Sequenced material: naive CD4+ T cells sorted from blood. Described subset: CD45RA+ positively selected. The receptor comes from a woman in her twenties or thirties in good health. Here the CDR3 DNA reads TGTGCCAGCAGCTTGGGACTAGCGGGAGTCCCAGAGACCCAGTACTTC. Its translation is CASSLGLAGVPETQYF.